The entry below gives a single TCR beta chain sequence along with its context. This entry is derived from a study of technical replicates of blood from a few donors. Here immunoSEQ multiplex PCR was the method, and the copy in TCRdb shows in-frame clones only, minus some. The sample includes tens of thousands of clones, 90% to 95% seen only once; the top ten take about 0.25%. Germline V gene sequence: CDR1 PRHDT, CDR2 FYEKMQ (reference sequence). The CDR3 is 12 amino acids. V lost 4 bases and J 1 base, leaving 4 bases between the germline ends. This receptor was obtained from a human donor in good health. The chain couples TRBV13 to TRBJ2-5, with D unresolved. Sequencing was done on a sample of T cells isolated from PBMCs. CDR3 DNA sequence: TGTGCCAGCAGCTCCCGCCAAGAGACCCAGTACTTC. Translated, it gives CASSSRQETQYF.